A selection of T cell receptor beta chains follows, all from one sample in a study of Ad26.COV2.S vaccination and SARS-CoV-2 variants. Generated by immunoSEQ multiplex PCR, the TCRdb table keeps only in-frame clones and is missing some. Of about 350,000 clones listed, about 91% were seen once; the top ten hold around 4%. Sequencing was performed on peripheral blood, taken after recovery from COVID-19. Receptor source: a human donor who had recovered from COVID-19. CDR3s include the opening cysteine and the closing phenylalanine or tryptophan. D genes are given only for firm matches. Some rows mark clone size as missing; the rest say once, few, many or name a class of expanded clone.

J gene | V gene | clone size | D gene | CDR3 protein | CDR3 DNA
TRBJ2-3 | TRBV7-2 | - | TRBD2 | CASSRAGTSGGVADTQYF | TGTGCCAGCAGCCGTGCGGGGACTAGCGGGGGGGTCGCAGATACGCAGTATTTT
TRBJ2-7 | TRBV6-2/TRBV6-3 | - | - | CASSYGGPYEQYF | TGTGCCAGCAGTTACGGGGGCCCCTACGAGCAGTACTTC
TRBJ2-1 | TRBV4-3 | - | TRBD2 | CASSQDSAGGYNEQFF | TGCGCCAGCAGCCAAGATTCGGCGGGGGGCTACAATGAGCAGTTCTTC
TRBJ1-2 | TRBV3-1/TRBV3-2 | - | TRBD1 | CASSHWDRADYGYTF | TGTGCCAGCAGCCACTGGGACAGAGCAGACTATGGCTACACCTTC
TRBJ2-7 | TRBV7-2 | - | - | CASRDYNEQYF | TGTGCCAGCAGGGATTATAACGAGCAGTACTTC
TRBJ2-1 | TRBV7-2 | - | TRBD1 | CASSLGTGGNEQFF | TGTGCCAGCAGCCTGGGGACAGGGGGAAATGAGCAGTTCTTC
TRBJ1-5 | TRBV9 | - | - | CASSVGQYSNQPQHF | TGTGCCAGCAGCGTAGGACAGTATAGCAATCAGCCCCAGCATTTT
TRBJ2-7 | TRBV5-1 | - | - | CASSLAINTYEQYF | TGCGCCAGCAGCTTGGCGATCAACACCTACGAGCAGTACTTC
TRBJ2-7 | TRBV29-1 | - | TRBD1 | CSVGGGQGALEQYF | TGCAGCGTTGGTGGGGGACAGGGGGCGCTTGAGCAGTACTTC
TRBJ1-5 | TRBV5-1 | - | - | CASSLDPGGNQPQHF | TGCGCCAGCAGCTTGGACCCGGGGGGGAATCAGCCCCAGCATTTT
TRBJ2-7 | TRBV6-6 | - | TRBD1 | CASRLTGQQYEQYF | TGTGCCAGCAGGTTAACGGGACAGCAATACGAGCAGTACTTC
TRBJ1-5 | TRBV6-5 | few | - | CASSYRSDSNQPQHF | TGTGCCAGCAGTTACCGTAGTGATAGCAATCAGCCCCAGCATTTT
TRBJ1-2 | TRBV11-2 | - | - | CASSPGPGDYGYTF | TGTGCCAGCAGCCCGGGGCCAGGAGACTATGGCTACACCTTC
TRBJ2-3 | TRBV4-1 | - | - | CASSRSGVLDTQYF | TGCGCCAGCAGCCGTAGCGGAGTCCTAGATACGCAGTATTTT
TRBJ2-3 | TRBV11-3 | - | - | CASSLAVGGDTQYF | TGTGCCAGCAGCTTGGCGGTAGGAGGAGATACGCAGTATTTT
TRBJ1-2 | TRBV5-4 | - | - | CASSLGGRRYGYTF | TGTGCCAGCAGCTTGGGGGGGCGCCGCTATGGCTACACCTTC
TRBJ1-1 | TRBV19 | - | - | CASSIRALTEAFF | TGTGCCAGTAGTATCCGGGCACTCACTGAAGCTTTCTTT
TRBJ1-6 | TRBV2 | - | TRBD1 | CASSRGTGANSPLHF | TGTGCCAGCAGCAGGGGGACAGGGGCGAATTCACCCCTCCACTTT
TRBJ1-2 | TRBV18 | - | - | CASSPASAPGDRGKTNYGYTF | TGTGCCAGCTCACCAGCGAGTGCGCCAGGGGACCGTGGAAAGACTAACTATGGCTACACCTTC
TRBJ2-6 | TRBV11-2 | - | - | CASRPGFVSSGANVLTF | TGTGCCAGCAGACCGGGTTTTGTGTCCTCTGGGGCCAACGTCCTGACTTTC
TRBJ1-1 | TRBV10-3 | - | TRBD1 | CATQGTVGRDTEAFF | TGTGCCACGCAGGGGACAGTCGGGCGGGACACTGAAGCTTTCTTT
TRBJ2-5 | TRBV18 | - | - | CASSSQETQYF | TGTGCCAGCTCGAGCCAAGAGACCCAGTACTTC
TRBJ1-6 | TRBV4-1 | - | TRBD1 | CASGQGNSPLHF | TGCGCCAGCGGACAGGGAAATTCACCCCTCCACTTT
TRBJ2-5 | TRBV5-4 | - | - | CASRRVGETQYF | TGTGCCAGCAGACGGGTCGGTGAGACCCAGTACTTC
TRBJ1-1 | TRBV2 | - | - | CASTLVRVANTEAFF | TGTGCCAGCACACTCGTCCGGGTGGCGAACACTGAAGCTTTCTTT
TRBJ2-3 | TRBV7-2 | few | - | CASSLVQNTVDTQYF | TGTGCCAGCAGCTTAGTGCAAAATACGGTGGATACGCAGTATTTT
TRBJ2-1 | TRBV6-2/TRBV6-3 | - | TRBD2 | CASSRGVNEQFF | TGTGCCAGCAGTCGGGGGGTTAATGAGCAGTTCTTC
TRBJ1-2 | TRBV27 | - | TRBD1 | CASSRQGTTYGYTF | TGTGCCAGTTCCAGACAGGGGACAACCTATGGCTACACCTTC
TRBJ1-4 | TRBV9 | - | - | CASSPPSEKLFF | TGTGCCAGCAGCCCTCCGTCCGAAAAACTGTTTTTT
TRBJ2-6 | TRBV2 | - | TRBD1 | CASSLGTASGANVLTF | TGTGCCAGCAGTCTCGGGACAGCCTCTGGGGCCAACGTCCTGACTTTC
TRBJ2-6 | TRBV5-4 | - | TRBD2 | CASSPGAGRAGANVLTF | TGTGCCAGCAGCCCTGGGGCGGGGAGGGCTGGGGCCAACGTCCTGACTTTC
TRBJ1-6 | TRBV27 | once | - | CASSFGGSASPLHF | TGTGCCAGCAGCTTCGGGGGTAGTGCTTCACCCCTCCACTTT
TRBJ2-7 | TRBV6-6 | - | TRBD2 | CASKAGGNYEQYF | TGTGCCAGCAAGGCCGGGGGGAACTACGAGCAGTACTTC
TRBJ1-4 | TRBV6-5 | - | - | CASSLSRDVEKLFF | TGTGCCAGCAGCCTCTCGCGGGACGTTGAAAAACTGTTTTTT
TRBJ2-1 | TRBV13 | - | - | CASVWISYNEQFF | TGTGCCAGCGTATGGATCTCCTACAATGAGCAGTTCTTC
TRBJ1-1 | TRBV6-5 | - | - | CASSTAGRQAFF | TGTGCCAGCAGTACTGCAGGGAGGCAAGCTTTCTTT
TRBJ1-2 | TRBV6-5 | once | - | CASRVGARSYGYTF | TGTGCCAGCAGGGTGGGGGCGCGCAGCTATGGCTACACCTTC
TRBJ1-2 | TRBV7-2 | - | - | CASSPEATYLNYGYTF | TGTGCCAGCAGCCCCGAGGCAACCTACCTTAACTATGGCTACACCTTC
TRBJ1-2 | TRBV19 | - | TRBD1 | CASSTPGDSSNYGYTF | TGTGCCAGTAGTACACCCGGGGACAGCTCTAACTATGGCTACACCTTC
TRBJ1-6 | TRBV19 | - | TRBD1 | CASSTDRGRSSYNSPLHF | TGTGCCAGTAGTACGGACAGGGGTAGGAGCTCCTATAATTCACCCCTCCACTTT
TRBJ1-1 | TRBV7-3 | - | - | CASSLTGLGAGTEAFF | TGTGCCAGCAGCTTAACAGGGCTAGGGGCTGGCACTGAAGCTTTCTTT
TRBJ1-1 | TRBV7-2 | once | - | CASSLGSGREAFF | TGTGCCAGCAGCTTAGGTTCGGGGCGTGAAGCTTTCTTT
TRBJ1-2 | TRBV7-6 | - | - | CASSSSQTRAWGYTF | TGTGCCAGCAGCTCCTCGCAGACGAGGGCCTGGGGCTACACCTTC
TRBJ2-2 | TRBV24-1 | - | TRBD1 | CATSDRDSSNTGELFF | TGTGCCACCAGTGACCGGGACAGTTCGAACACCGGGGAGCTGTTTTTT
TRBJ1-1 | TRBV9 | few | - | CAIFTTVGQPLTEAFF | TGTGCCATCTTTACCACCGTCGGACAGCCTCTCACTGAAGCTTTCTTT
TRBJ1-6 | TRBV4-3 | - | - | CASSQDLGTATSPLHF | TGCGCCAGCAGCCAAGATCTCGGGACGGCCACTTCACCCCTCCACTTT
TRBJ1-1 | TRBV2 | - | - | CASSETQRNTEAFF | TGTGCCAGCAGTGAGACACAGAGGAACACTGAAGCTTTCTTT
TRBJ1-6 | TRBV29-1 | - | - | CSASEGVNSPLHF | TGCAGCGCTTCGGAGGGCGTCAATTCACCCCTCCACTTT
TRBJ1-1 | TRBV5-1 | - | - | CASSRAPNTEAFF | TGCGCCAGCAGCCGGGCTCCTAACACTGAAGCTTTCTTT
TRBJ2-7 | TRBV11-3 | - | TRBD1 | CASSKTGAEQYF | TGTGCCAGCAGCAAAACAGGGGCCGAGCAGTACTTC
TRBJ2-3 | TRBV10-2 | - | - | CASHLSHTDTQYF | TGCGCCAGCCACCTGAGCCACACAGATACGCAGTATTTT
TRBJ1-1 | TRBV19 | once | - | CASRQGRGVGTEAFF | TGTGCCAGCCGTCAGGGAAGGGGCGTGGGCACTGAAGCTTTCTTT
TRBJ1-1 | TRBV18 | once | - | CASSHGRNSEAFF | TGTGCCAGCTCACATGGACGGAACTCAGAAGCTTTCTTT
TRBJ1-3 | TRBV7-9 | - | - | CASSPREAGNTIYF | TGTGCCAGCAGCCCCAGGGAGGCAGGAAACACCATATATTTT
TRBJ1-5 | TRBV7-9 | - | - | CASSLTDNNQPQHF | TGTGCCAGCAGCTTGACAGATAATAATCAGCCCCAGCATTTT
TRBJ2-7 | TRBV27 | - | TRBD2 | CASSLWGGNLGEQYF | TGTGCCAGCAGTTTATGGGGGGGGAACCTAGGGGAGCAGTACTTC
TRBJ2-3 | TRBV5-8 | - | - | CASSASQVLTSTDTQYF | TGTGCCAGCAGCGCGTCACAGGTGCTCACTAGCACAGATACGCAGTATTTT
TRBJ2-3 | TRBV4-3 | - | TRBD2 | CASSQSGLAGSLSSTDTQYF | TGCGCCAGCAGCCAGTCGGGACTAGCGGGTTCTCTCTCCAGCACAGATACGCAGTATTTT
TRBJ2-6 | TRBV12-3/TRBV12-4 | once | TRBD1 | CASGTAGANVLTF | TGTGCCAGCGGGACAGCTGGGGCCAACGTCCTGACTTTC
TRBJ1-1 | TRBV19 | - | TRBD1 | CASSIGTGRTEAFF | TGTGCCAGTAGTATCGGGACAGGGCGGACTGAAGCTTTCTTT